Presented here are 30 T cell receptor beta chains from one specimen sequenced in a study of T-cell reconstitution after alpha-beta-depleted transplantation in children. The TCRbeta library incorporated unique molecular identifiers. TCRdb analysed the PCR reads with MiXCR anew, one entry per CDR3 protein. The sample yields fewer than 550,000 distinct CDR3 sequences, 10% to 12% seen once. The specimen comprised PBMCs, mostly from graft donor cells, sampled 180 days after TCRalphabeta/CD19-depleted stem cell transplant. All receptors come from a female patient aged 2-10 years who had a stem cell transplant for aplastic anemia, so the T cells may come from the graft donor.

This clonotype was seen more than once but under ten times. The gene calls are TRBV6-2 or TRBV6-3 and TRBJ2-4; 9 nucleotides agree with TRBD1. Looked up from germline, CDR1 is MNHEY and CDR2 is SVGEGT. The CDR3 covers 15 residues. V shed 4 bases and J 8 bases; nucleotides not matched to a gene: 9. The CDR3 region has the DNA TGTGCCAGCAGTTCGGGACAGGGCCTCTCGTACATTCAGTACTTC. Its translation is CASSSGQGLSYIQYF.

V and J are TRBV7-3 and TRBJ2-7; 9 bases line up with TRBD1. CDR3 length: 13 residues. From germline, CDR1 is SGHTA and CDR2 FQGTGA. Trimming took 5 bases from V and 7 from J; bases not matched to a gene: 6. The CDR3 loop reads CASSPYRGQEQYF. CDR3 sequence (DNA): TGTGCCAGCAGCCCCTACAGGGGGCAAGAGCAGTACTTC.

This chain joins TRBV6-2 or TRBV6-3 and TRBJ2-7; D is possibly TRBD1 (5 bases). V was pared by 6 bases and J by 0 bases, with 18 bases between. Germline V gene sequence: CDR1 MNHEY, CDR2 SVGEGT. The CDR3 length is 16 residues. The CDR3 DNA follows: TGTGCCAGCAGGAATCGTACAGGACCCCTCTCCTACGAGCAGTACTTC. Protein: CASRNRTGPLSYEQYF.

This clonotype was found a few times. V and J are TRBV7-3 and TRBJ2-6, with TRBD1 matching over 9 bases. The length of the CDR3 is 19 residues. V lost 2 bases to trimming and J lost 1 base; unmatched junction nucleotides: 9. Germline V gene sequence: CDR1 SGHTA, CDR2 FQGTGA. The chain's CDR3 is CASSLWPDRGFSGANVLTF. CDR3 sequence (DNA): TGTGCCAGCAGCTTATGGCCGGACAGGGGTTTTTCTGGGGCCAACGTCCTGACTTTC.

This clonotype has at least ten counts. The rearrangement joins TRBV7-2 to TRBJ1-2; 7 nucleotides line up with TRBD1. CDR1 and CDR2 from the germline V gene are SGHTA and FQGNSA. CDR3 length equals 13 residues. Trimming removed 5 bases from V and 8 bases from J; junction bases left unmatched: 8. The CDR3 sequence is CASSLDRLGGYTF. The CDR3 DNA reads as TGTGCCAGCAGCCTGGACAGGTTGGGCGGCTACACCTTC.

The table lists this clonotype with many counts. V and J are TRBV7-2 and TRBJ1-4; 7 bases align to TRBD1. After removal of 5 bases from V and 8 bases from J, the junction contained 17 bases not matched to a gene. The CDR3 loop spans 17 amino acids. CDR1 is SGHTA and CDR2 is FQGNSA in the germline V gene. The CDR3 DNA reads TGTGCCAGCAGCCTTACCGGGACAGCTGTATTGTGGGAAAAACTGTTTTTT. Translation: CASSLTGTAVLWEKLFF.

With respect to this clonotype: This may be a read error, as it is one base from a much larger clone. The V gene is TRBV5-1, the J gene TRBJ2-4, with a weak D call TRBD2 (6 bases). Per germline, CDR1 SGHRS and CDR2 YFSETQ. This CDR3 region has 16 residues. CDR3 sequence: CASSSGRGIAKDIQYF. CDR3 nucleotides: TGCGCCAGCAGCTCCGGACGGGGGATAGCCAAAGACATTCAGTACTTC.

The chain has TRBV20-1 and TRBJ2-1; D unresolved. V dropped 0 bases and J dropped 10 bases, with 4 bases sitting between them. The germline V gene has CDR1 DFQATT and CDR2 SNEGSKA (reference sequence). This CDR3 is built from 10 residues. CDR3 loop: CSARELEQFF. CDR3 in DNA: TGCAGTGCTAGAGAACTAGAGCAGTTCTTC.

V usage is TRBV7-3 and J usage is TRBJ2-3, with D perhaps TRBD2 (5 bases). CDR1 SGHTA and CDR2 FQGTGA come from the germline V gene. V lost 3 bases, J lost 5 bases, and 15 bases lay in between. The CDR3 length is 15 residues. The CDR3 loop is CASSLGGLRLDTQYF. CDR3 sequence (DNA): TGTGCCAGCAGCTTGGGCGGGTTGAGACTAGATACGCAGTATTTT.

The rearrangement uses TRBV7-2 and TRBJ2-2; D could derive from TRBD1 or TRBD2 (6 bases each). V was cut by 0 bases and J by 4 bases, with 12 bases left in between. Germline lookup yields CDR1 SGHTA and CDR2 FQGNSA. This CDR3 has 16 residues. CDR3 region: CASSLAGGTSTGELFF. The CDR3 DNA is TGTGCCAGCAGCTTAGCAGGGGGGACGAGCACCGGGGAGCTGTTTTTT.

This chain uses TRBV27 with TRBJ2-1; D might be TRBD2 (7 bases). CDR3 length: 15 amino acids. From germline, CDR1 is MNHEY and CDR2 SMNVEV (reference sequence). Trimming pared 6 bases from V and 3 bases from J, leaving 15 bases between. The chain's CDR3 is CASRGGGSGYNEQFF. CDR3 DNA: TGTGCCAGCAGAGGGGGGGGGAGCGGCTACAATGAGCAGTTCTTC.

This clonotype was found many times. The V and J genes are TRBV20-1 and TRBJ2-7; TRBD2 aligns across 12 bases. V gave up 6 bases and J gave up 7 bases; unmatched junction bases: 10. The CDR3 contains 14 residues. Germline V gene lookup returns CDR1 DFQATT and CDR2 SNEGSKA (reference sequence). The CDR3 region is CSAVPTSGRGEQYF. The CDR3 DNA reads TGCAGTGCAGTCCCGACTAGCGGGAGAGGAGAGCAGTACTTC.

The J gene is TRBJ2-3, the V gene TRBV6-5, with unresolved D. Germline lookup yields CDR1 MNHEY and CDR2 SVGAGI. The CDR3 spans 14 residues. Trimming took off 4 bases at V and 5 bases at J, with 13 bases between the two ends. The CDR3 is CASSLFGRLDTQYF. For the CDR3, the DNA is TGTGCCAGCAGTTTATTCGGACGCTTAGATACGCAGTATTTT.

This clonotype showed up just a few times. This rearrangement joins TRBV20-1 to TRBJ2-1, with 10 bases that match TRBD2. With 0 bases clipped from V and 3 bases from J, the junction kept 5 bases outside the gene matches. The CDR3 runs 16 residues. Germline values: CDR1 DFQATT, CDR2 SNEGSKA (reference sequence). The CDR3 region is CSARDFGLAVYNEQFF. The CDR3 DNA reads as TGCAGTGCTAGAGATTTTGGACTAGCGGTCTACAATGAGCAGTTCTTC.

The V call is TRBV7-2, the J call TRBJ2-7; D not certain. The CDR3 is 15 residues long. Trimming left V 5 bases short and J 5 bases short, with 19 bases between. Germline V gives CDR1 SGHTA, CDR2 FQGNSA. CDR3 in amino acids: CASSPRRRTGHEQYF. DNA for the CDR3: TGTGCCAGCAGCCCACGACGGAGAACCGGCCACGAGCAGTACTTC. The whole variable domain, filled in from reference TRBV7-2 and TRBJ2-7, reads GAGVSQSPSNKVTEKGKDVELRCDPISGHTALYWYRQSLGQGLEFLIYFQGNSAPDKSGLPSDRFSAERTGGSVSTLTIQRTQQEDSAVYLCASSPRRRTGHEQYFGPGTRLTVT.

The genes are TRBV18 and TRBJ2-7, with a weak D call TRBD2 (5 bases). CDR3 length equals 13 residues. V was shortened by 3 bases and J by 2 bases, with 8 bases between the two germline ends. Germline CDR1 is KGHSH and CDR2 is LQKENI. Written as DNA, the CDR3 is TGTGCCAGCTCACCGGGAGAACCCTACGAGCAGTACTTC. The encoded protein is CASSPGEPYEQYF. Looking up the rest from reference TRBV18 and TRBJ2-7 gives the full variable domain: NAGVMQNPRHLVRRRGQEARLRCSPMKGHSHVYWYRQLPEEGLKFMVYLQKENIIDESGMPKERFSAEFPKEGPSILRIQQVVRGDSAAYFCASSPGEPYEQYFGPGTRLTVT.

This clonotype was counted between two and nine times. The J gene is TRBJ1-1, the V gene TRBV20-1; D ambiguous. This CDR3 has 14 amino acids. Germline V gene lookup returns CDR1 DFQATT and CDR2 SNEGSKA (reference sequence). Deletions cut 1 base from V and 5 bases from J, with 14 bases between. The CDR3 protein is CSARGSGFGTEAFF. CDR3 in DNA: TGCAGTGCTAGAGGGTCAGGTTTCGGAACTGAAGCTTTCTTT.

In this sample, this clonotype turned up a few times. The rearrangement uses TRBV3-1 and TRBJ2-2, with D unresolved. Germline V lookup: CDR1 LGHDT, CDR2 YNNKEL (reference sequence). Trimming stripped 2 bases from V and 6 bases from J, with 10 bases between. The CDR3 has 14 amino acids. This CDR3 reads CASSQLRAAGELFF. The CDR3 region has the DNA TGTGCCAGCAGCCAATTACGCGCTGCCGGGGAGCTGTTTTTT.

About this clonotype itself: This may be a read error: a much more frequent sequence differs by one nucleotide. This chain connects TRBV10-1 to TRBJ2-2; D is ambiguous. Germline CDR1 and CDR2: WNHNN and SYGVQD (reference sequence). The CDR3 has 16 residues. Trimming removed 0 bases at V and 2 bases at J, with 10 bases between. The CDR3 region has the DNA TGCGCCAGCAGTGAGTCTGTGAGACATAACACCGGGGAGCTGTTTTTT. This encodes CASSESVRHNTGELFF.

This clonotype has a handful of counts. The chain carries TRBV29-1 and TRBJ2-1; 14 bases line up with TRBD2. The CDR3 length is 16 residues. Germline CDR1 is SQVTM and CDR2 is ANQGSEA. V lost 3 bases and J lost 9; bases outside the gene matches: 10. This chain's CDR3 is CSVDRLAGGPGGEQFF. CDR3 DNA: TGCAGCGTTGATCGACTAGCGGGAGGGCCGGGGGGTGAGCAGTTCTTC.

V and J are TRBV5-1 and TRBJ2-7; D not resolved. The germline gives CDR1 SGHRS, CDR2 YFSETQ. The V end was cut by 3 bases, the J end by 1 base, with 20 bases between. The CDR3 is made up of 17 amino acids. The CDR3, as DNA: TGCGCCAGCAGCTCGCCTTCCAGACAACCTACTTCCTACGAGCAGTACTTC. Its protein is CASSSPSRQPTSYEQYF. The complete variable domain, with remaining parts taken from reference TRBV5-1 and TRBJ2-7, reads KAGVTQTPRYLIKTRGQQVTLSCSPISGHRSVSWYQQTPGQGLQFLFEYFSETQRNKGNFPGRFSGRQFSNSRSEMNVSTLELGDSALYLCASSSPSRQPTSYEQYFGPGTRLTVT.

This chain links TRBV10-3 with TRBJ1-1; 7 bases are shared with TRBD1. In germline, CDR1 is ENHRY, CDR2 SYGVKD. V lost 6 bases and J lost 7; bases outside the gene matches: 11. CDR3 length: 14 residues. CDR3 nucleotide sequence: TGTGCCATCAGCCTTGACAGGGACCTCGATGAAGCTTTCTTT. Translated, it gives CAISLDRDLDEAFF.

This clonotype has only a few counts. The V call is TRBV7-2, the J call TRBJ2-2; D is unclear. Germline V CDR1 and CDR2: SGHTA, FQGNSA. The CDR3 length is 15 residues. V was trimmed by 2 bases and J by 4 bases, leaving 11 bases between them. For the CDR3, the DNA is TGTGCCAGCAGCTTATCTGAAACAGTCACCGGGGAGCTGTTTTTT. Translating it yields CASSLSETVTGELFF.

This clonotype has ten or more counts. V usage is TRBV12-3 or TRBV12-4 and J usage is TRBJ2-1, with D perhaps TRBD1 (5 bases). Trimming left V 3 bases short and J 9 bases short, with 21 bases between. The CDR3 length is 16 residues. The CDR3 DNA reads TGTGCCAGCAGTTTTGTCGCAGGGTCTGTATTGCTTGAGCAGTTCTTC. Encoded protein: CASSFVAGSVLLEQFF.

The rearrangement uses TRBV9 and TRBJ1-1; D possibly corresponds to TRBD1 (6 bases). The CDR3 spans 16 residues. Germline V gives CDR1 SGDLS, CDR2 YYNGEE. Trimming shortened V by 4 bases and J by 1 base, and 17 bases separated the two germline ends. DNA of the CDR3: TGTGCCAGCAGCACTAGCGGAACAGGGTGGAACACTGAAGCTTTCTTT. Protein sequence: CASSTSGTGWNTEAFF.

There are a few counts of this clonotype. This chain connects TRBV4-1 to TRBJ2-2; TRBD1 might be the D (6 bases). Trimming stripped 3 bases from V and 1 base from J, with 9 bases between. Germline lookup yields CDR1 MGHRA and CDR2 YSYEKL. The CDR3 sequence is 15 residues long. CDR3 region: CASSQPDRNTGELFF. The CDR3 nucleotides read TGCGCCAGCAGCCAGCCGGACAGGAACACCGGGGAGCTGTTTTTT.

In its sample, this clonotype was seen a few times. This rearrangement joins TRBV12-3 or TRBV12-4 to TRBJ2-2; 7 bases agree with TRBD2. CDR3 length: 18 residues. The V gene end was trimmed by 3 bases and the J gene end by 6 bases; junction bases not matched to a gene: 16. The CDR3 sequence is CASSFRIGLDGGPGELFF. The DNA of the CDR3 is TGTGCCAGCAGTTTTCGAATTGGACTAGACGGCGGGCCCGGGGAGCTGTTTTTT.

The chain links TRBV27 to TRBJ2-3, with TRBD1 as a possible D gene (5 bases). The CDR3 extends over 15 amino acids. V lost 5 bases, J lost 2 bases, and 14 bases lay in between. CDR1 is MNHEY, CDR2 SMNVEV, per germline (reference sequence). DNA of the CDR3: TGTGCCAGCAGTGGCAGGGCCCACCTCACAGATACGCAGTATTTT. Its translation is CASSGRAHLTDTQYF.

This clonotype was detected only a few times. This chain joins TRBV15 and TRBJ2-7; D remains ambiguous. V was clipped by 0 bases and J by 2 bases, with 8 bases between them. The germline CDR1 and CDR2 sequences are LNHNV and YYDKDF (reference sequence). The CDR3 runs 14 residues. CDR3 in amino acids: CATSREDGTYEQYV. The CDR3 bases are TGTGCCACCAGCAGAGAGGACGGAACCTACGAGCAGTACGTC.

In this sample, this clonotype turned up a few times. V is TRBV6-2 or TRBV6-3 and J is TRBJ1-1; the D is unclear. Trimming left V 5 bases short and J 0 bases short, with 16 bases between. Germline CDR1 is MNHEY and CDR2 is SVGEGT. This CDR3 comprises 16 residues. CDR3 nucleotide sequence: TGTGCCAGCAGTATGACGGATACCAGCATGAACACTGAAGCTTTCTTT. Its protein product is CASSMTDTSMNTEAFF.